The sequence of this T cell receptor beta chain was determined in a study of control samples from healthy donors and cancer patients. This clone has just one count. Using immunoSEQ multiplex PCR, the repertoire was profiled, and TCRdb retains in-frame clones only, with some absent. In the table there are approximately 70,000 clones, just over 90% of which are singletons. Germline assignment: CDR1 SGDLS and CDR2 YYNGEE. This CDR3 contains 11 residues. With 4 bases removed from V and 7 bases from J, the gap between germline ends came to 8 bases. V gene TRBV9 combines with J gene TRBJ1-2; D ambiguous. The clonotype originates from a woman aged 50 to 60 with colorectal cancer. Sequencing was performed on PBMCs. In DNA, the CDR3 is TGTGCCAGCAGCCCCGTAAGTGGCTACACCTTC. This translates into CASSPVSGYTF.